This is a list of T cell receptor beta chains from one sample in a study of PD-1 blockade in classical Hodgkin lymphoma. Some clones are missing from TCRdb's copy, which holds only in-frame ones; the method was immunoSEQ multiplex PCR. This table has about 40,000 clones, 75% to 90% appearing once. The sample in question was peripheral blood mononuclear cells (PBMCs), obtained at baseline. These receptors were obtained from a human donor with classical Hodgkin lymphoma. The conserved cysteine and the conserved F or W are not part of the CDR3 here. A D gene is named only where the DNA matches it firmly. Size tells how often a clone was seen (once, few, many) or the class of an expanded clone, and some rows leave it out.

.	TRBV6-1	TRBJ2-2	.	12	ASSEGTNTGELF
.	TRBV28	TRBJ2-1	.	12	ASTRAFPYNEQF
.	TRBV9	TRBJ1-1	TRBD1	12	ASNPGQGNTEAF
.	TRBV6-6	TRBJ2-1	.	11	ASRPQRTGEQF
.	TRBV19	TRBJ1-3	TRBD1	15	ASSILGGGLSGNTIY
.	TRBV10-3	TRBJ2-7	.	12	AISESAGENEQY
.	TRBV7-2	TRBJ1-5	.	12	ASSLREGGQPQH
.	TRBV5-5	TRBJ1-2	.	11	ASSLEEPNGYT
.	TRBV18	TRBJ1-1	.	13	ASSPLSRSGTEAF
.	TRBV7-6	TRBJ2-3	.	14	ASSLSGRRNTDTQY
.	TRBV18	TRBJ2-6	.	14	ASSPPFNSGANVLT
.	TRBV10-3	TRBJ2-5	TRBD1	13	AISERQGDRETQY
.	TRBV7-3	TRBJ2-3	.	12	ASSWAASTDTQY
.	TRBV6-5	TRBJ1-2	.	11	ASSFTGSYGYT
once	TRBV7-9	TRBJ2-6	.	13	ASSPRVLGANVLT
.	TRBV5-1	TRBJ1-6	.	8	ASKDSPLH
.	TRBV27	TRBJ1-2	TRBD1	15	ASSLSRRGGFNYGYT
.	TRBV19	TRBJ1-1	.	14	ASSIGKRGSGAEAF
.	TRBV15	TRBJ2-1	TRBD2	14	ATSRERLAGSNEQF
.	TRBV6-5	TRBJ1-3	TRBD1	13	ASSWDRKTGNTIY
.	TRBV18	TRBJ2-1	.	15	ASSPRGARGGFSEQF
.	TRBV2	TRBJ2-1	TRBD2	12	ASSELAEHNEQF
.	TRBV11-2	TRBJ2-1	.	11	ASSRSQHNEQF
.	TRBV5-1	TRBJ2-1	.	11	ASSPGTALEQF
.	TRBV11-3	TRBJ2-2	.	12	ASSLGPNTGELF
.	TRBV19	TRBJ2-6	.	13	ASRNTGPGANVLT
.	TRBV6-1	TRBJ2-1	.	11	ATMLDLYNEQF
.	TRBV5-1	TRBJ2-7	.	10	ASSMTRYEQY
.	TRBV21-1	TRBJ2-1	.	16	ASSKAAKAKTYYNEQF
.	TRBV11-2	TRBJ2-1	TRBD1	14	ASSLGGQGLYNEQF
.	TRBV6-6	TRBJ1-4	.	13	ASSLLAQLNEKLF
.	TRBV15	TRBJ2-1	TRBD1	13	ATSPRDRVYNEQF
.	TRBV6-1	TRBJ1-4	TRBD1	13	ASSDRGRTNEKLF
.	TRBV7-3	TRBJ1-4	.	8	ASSLRGLV
.	TRBV5-4	TRBJ2-3	TRBD1	14	ASSFGQGAATDTQY
.	TRBV7-8	TRBJ1-5	.	14	ASSLLLPAPGRPQH
.	TRBV28	TRBJ2-2	TRBD2	17	ASSPRGLAGGPNTGELF
.	TRBV10-3	TRBJ2-1	TRBD2	14	AIRAPPSLAGEAQF
.	TRBV18	TRBJ1-4	.	12	ASSPLSTDGELF
.	TRBV18	TRBJ1-5	.	11	ASSRDLNQPQH